This T cell receptor beta chain was sequenced during a study of CD8+CD57+ T cells in acquired aplastic anemia. Study-wide background: Mean DNA quantity obtained from sorted CD4+ and CD8+ cells was around 3.2 ug. Study observations and caveats: Between the patient and control groups, CD8+ Simpson's diversity did not differ significantly. There were roughly 30 CD8+ CDR3 sequences that occurred in both patients and controls.

Notes on this clonotype: The antigen remains undetermined.

Sequencing was done on patients that had shown CD8+CD57+ cell expansion by flow cytometry. No therapy had been given to the patients at the time of blood sampling. The template for TCR beta VDJ and CDR3 sequence profiling was genomic DNA. TCRdb processed the reads anew with MiXCR; each CDR3 protein has one entry. This sample has some 170,000 distinct CDR3 sequences, with 71% found just once. Germline V gives CDR1 KGHDR, CDR2 SFDVKD. This CDR3 contains 15 residues. The junction had 14 bases not matched to a gene; V was cut back by 12 bases and J by 5 bases. Sequencing used sorted CD4+, CD8+, or CD8+CD57+ T cells (not recorded which) from PBMCs. This chain uses TRBV24-1 with TRBJ1-2; 10 nucleotides align to TRBD1. The receptor comes from a human donor with aplastic anemia. The CDR3 nucleotides are TGTGCCCCGGCACCCCGTCGGGACAGGGGTTATGGCTACACCTTC. Its translation is CAPAPRRDRGYGYTF.